This is a list of T cell receptor beta chains from one sample in a study of a mutant IDH1 vaccine in newly diagnosed glioma. Sequencing was performed with immunoSEQ multiplex PCR; in TCRdb, only in-frame clones are kept and a portion is missing. The table lists about 40,000 clones, approximately 90% of them singletons. Antigen specificity for these receptors is unknown. This specimen consisted of PBMCs, obtained from a glioma patient whose treatment included an IDH1 peptide vaccine. These receptors originate from a man aged 50 to 59 with glioma. The CDR3 runs from the conserved cysteine through the conserved F or W. A D gene is named only where the DNA matches it firmly. Clone size is not always given. Where it is, it says once, few, many or a class for expanded clones.

.,.,TRBV27,14,TRBJ1-2,CASSPRGRGSSYTF,TGTGCCAGCAGTCCAAGAGGTCGGGGGTCCAGCTACACCTTC
.,.,TRBV7-8,14,TRBJ2-7,CASSVGRASYEQYF,TGTGCCAGCAGCGTTGGACGGGCCTCCTACGAGCAGTACTTC
.,.,TRBV29-1,13,TRBJ1-2,CSDRTQPNYGYTF,TGCAGCGATCGAACACAACCTAACTATGGCTACACCTTC
TRBD1,.,TRBV25-1,14,TRBJ2-4,CASRPTGSKNIQYF,TGTGCCAGCAGGCCGACAGGGTCCAAAAACATTCAGTACTTC
.,.,TRBV6-1,15,TRBJ2-4,CASSERGGRENIQYF,TGTGCCAGCAGTGAAAGGGGGGGCCGGGAAAACATTCAGTACTTC
.,.,TRBV2,13,TRBJ2-5,CASTRDSQETQYF,TGTGCCAGCACCCGGGACTCCCAAGAGACCCAGTACTTC
.,.,TRBV7-2,13,TRBJ1-1,CASSLEVRLEAFF,TGTGCCAGCAGCCTTGAGGTACGACTTGAAGCTTTCTTT
.,.,TRBV5-1,17,TRBJ2-3,CASSSGLARGVFSTQYF,TGCGCCAGCAGCTCCGGTCTTGCCAGGGGTGTTTTTAGTACGCAGTATTTT
TRBD2,.,TRBV7-2,14,TRBJ2-7,CASSPGGGGAEQYF,TGTGCCAGCAGCCCCGGCGGCGGGGGGGCCGAGCAGTACTTC
.,.,TRBV29-1,13,TRBJ1-1,CSVGQSMNTEAFF,TGCAGCGTTGGACAGTCTATGAACACTGAAGCTTTCTTT
TRBD1,.,TRBV5-5,15,TRBJ2-7,CASSRDRGQGYEQYF,TGTGCCAGCAGCCGGGACAGGGGGCAAGGGTACGAGCAGTACTTC
.,.,TRBV6-5,15,TRBJ1-2,CASSFRGAGAHGYTF,TGTGCCAGCAGTTTTAGAGGTGCGGGGGCCCACGGCTACACCTTC
.,.,TRBV6-5,15,TRBJ1-3,CASSPGDRRGNTIYF,TGTGCCAGCAGCCCTGGGGACCGACGGGGAAACACCATATATTTT
TRBD1,.,TRBV6-5,15,TRBJ1-2,CASSSMGQGPYGYTF,TGTGCCAGCAGTTCCATGGGACAGGGGCCCTATGGCTACACCTTC
.,once,TRBV11-2,14,TRBJ1-3,CASSYQPDGNTIYF,TGTGCCAGCAGCTACCAGCCAGACGGAAACACCATATATTTT
TRBD1,.,TRBV7-9,16,TRBJ1-3,CASSLGGTASGNTIYF,TGTGCCAGCAGCTTAGGCGGGACAGCCTCTGGAAACACCATATATTTT
TRBD1,.,TRBV5-1,14,TRBJ1-5,CASSLQGAGQPQHF,TGCGCCAGCAGCTTACAGGGGGCCGGACAGCCCCAGCATTTT
.,.,TRBV27,12,TRBJ2-7,CASTPRGVEQYF,TGTGCCAGCACCCCCCGCGGGGTCGAGCAGTACTTC
.,.,TRBV19,16,TRBJ1-5,CASSPRQGNSNQPQHF,TGTGCCAGTAGCCCCCGTCAAGGGAATAGCAATCAGCCCCAGCATTTT
.,few,TRBV5-6,14,TRBJ1-4,CASSLQGINEKLFF,TGTGCCAGCAGCTTGCAAGGGATTAATGAAAAACTGTTTTTT
.,.,TRBV14,17,TRBJ2-1,CASSQVGAGGSYNEQFF,TGTGCCAGCAGCCAAGTGGGCGCGGGCGGCTCCTACAATGAGCAGTTCTTC
.,.,TRBV7-8,13,TRBJ2-7,CASRMAGSYEQYF,TGTGCCAGCAGAATGGCAGGGTCCTACGAGCAGTACTTC
.,.,TRBV27,13,TRBJ1-1,CASSPRGGTEAFF,TGTGCCAGCAGTCCCAGGGGCGGCACTGAAGCTTTCTTT
TRBD2,once,TRBV7-2,17,TRBJ2-1,CASSLVPTRGGLDEQFF,TGTGCCAGCAGCTTAGTCCCCACGCGGGGGGGCCTTGATGAGCAGTTCTTC
TRBD1,.,TRBV5-1,15,TRBJ2-7,CASSLDATGTYEQYF,TGCGCCAGCAGCTTGGACGCGACAGGGACCTACGAGCAGTACTTC
.,.,TRBV5-5,13,TRBJ2-1,CASSLEGASEQFF,TGTGCCAGCAGCTTGGAGGGCGCCTCTGAGCAGTTCTTC
TRBD2,.,TRBV4-2,15,TRBJ2-7,CASSQDLAGAVEQYF,TGTGCCAGCAGCCAAGATCTAGCGGGAGCGGTCGAGCAGTACTTC
TRBD1,.,TRBV7-9,16,TRBJ2-1,CASSPRTGSSYNEQFF,TGTGCCAGCAGCCCCCGGACAGGGAGCTCCTACAATGAGCAGTTCTTC
.,.,TRBV9,15,TRBJ1-2,CASSVLGDGAIGYTF,TGTGCCAGCAGCGTGTTGGGGGACGGTGCGATTGGCTACACCTTC
.,.,TRBV7-3,16,TRBJ2-5,CASSLTPDRTQETQYF,TGTGCCAGCAGCTTAACCCCCGACAGGACCCAAGAGACCCAGTACTTC
TRBD2,.,TRBV6-1,17,TRBJ2-1,CASSDRLAGGPDNEQFF,TGTGCCAGCAGTGATAGACTAGCGGGAGGGCCGGACAATGAGCAGTTCTTC
TRBD2,.,TRBV5-1,18,TRBJ2-1,CASSFTTSGGNSYNEQFF,TGCGCCAGCAGCTTTACGACTAGCGGGGGGAACTCCTACAATGAGCAGTTCTTC
.,.,TRBV5-1,17,TRBJ1-4,CASSQDVRAARGEKLFF,TGCGCCAGCAGCCAGGATGTCAGGGCTGCCCGGGGTGAAAAACTGTTTTTT
.,.,TRBV5-4,16,TRBJ1-3,CASSLATEMAGNTIYF,TGTGCCAGCAGCTTGGCCACAGAAATGGCTGGAAACACCATATATTTT
.,.,TRBV15,16,TRBJ1-4,CATSPLGGREYEKLFF,TGTGCCACCAGCCCTTTGGGGGGGCGCGAGTATGAAAAACTGTTTTTT
TRBD1,once,TRBV5-4,14,TRBJ2-5,CASSSGQAGETQYF,TGTGCCAGCAGCTCGGGACAGGCGGGGGAGACCCAGTACTTC
TRBD2,once,TRBV7-2,16,TRBJ2-3,CASSGRGGLITDTQYF,TGTGCCAGCAGCGGGCGGGGGGGCCTTATCACAGATACGCAGTATTTT
.,.,TRBV18,12,TRBJ1-2,CASSPGGYGYTF,TGTGCCAGCTCACCAGGGGGGTATGGCTACACCTTC
.,.,TRBV5-1,14,TRBJ2-5,CASSGGTTRETQYF,TGCGCCAGCAGCGGCGGGACAACTCGGGAGACCCAGTACTTC
.,.,TRBV7-2,16,TRBJ1-3,CASSPAGPSSGNTIYF,TGTGCCAGCAGCCCAGCCGGGCCGAGCTCTGGAAACACCATATATTTT
.,.,TRBV6-4,16,TRBJ1-3,CASSPGEGISGNTIYF,TGTGCCAGCAGCCCAGGGGAGGGAATCTCTGGAAACACCATATATTTT
.,.,TRBV5-6,17,TRBJ2-1,CASSLDSGASTYNEQFF,TGTGCCAGCAGCTTGGATTCGGGGGCAAGCACCTACAATGAGCAGTTCTTC
.,.,TRBV29-1,14,TRBJ2-7,CSARARDSVHEQYF,TGCAGCGCCAGAGCGCGGGACAGTGTTCACGAGCAGTACTTC
.,.,TRBV6-5,14,TRBJ2-2,CASSSGQTTGELFF,TGTGCCAGCAGTTCAGGACAGACGACCGGGGAGCTGTTTTTT
TRBD1,.,TRBV10-2,15,TRBJ2-2,CASSDPGTGTGELFF,TGCGCCAGCAGTGACCCCGGGACAGGGACCGGGGAGCTGTTTTTT
TRBD1,.,TRBV6-1,15,TRBJ2-5,CATRQGAGIVETQYF,TGTGCCACCCGACAGGGGGCTGGGATCGTGGAGACCCAGTACTTC
.,.,TRBV29-1,14,TRBJ1-2,CSVFSPPGLSSYTF,TGCAGCGTTTTCTCACCCCCGGGGCTCAGTAGCTACACCTTC
.,.,TRBV27,12,TRBJ1-2,CASSSTRRGYTF,TGTGCCAGCAGTTCCACCCGGAGGGGCTACACCTTC
.,.,TRBV20-1,8,TRBJ1-3,CPGNTIYF,TGCCCAGGAAACACCATATATTTT
TRBD1,once,TRBV27,18,TRBJ2-6,CASRWTGPGGSGANVLTF,TGTGCCAGCCGCTGGACAGGCCCAGGGGGATCTGGGGCCAACGTCCTGACTTTC
TRBD1,.,TRBV18,15,TRBJ1-2,CASSRTTGQVGGYTF,TGTGCCAGCTCACGTACGACAGGGCAGGTTGGGGGCTACACCTTC
.,.,TRBV7-9,15,TRBJ1-1,CASSSGRAENTEAFF,TGTGCCAGCAGCTCAGGGAGGGCCGAGAACACTGAAGCTTTCTTT
.,.,TRBV19,13,TRBJ1-2,CASSYGIFYGYTF,TGTGCCAGTAGTTACGGGATCTTCTATGGCTACACCTTC
TRBD2,.,TRBV7-2,16,TRBJ2-1,CASSLWTSGGPWEQFF,TGTGCCAGCAGCCTCTGGACTAGCGGGGGCCCATGGGAGCAGTTCTTC
.,.,TRBV4-2,15,TRBJ1-5,CASSQGPESNQPQHF,TGTGCCAGCAGCCAAGGGCCGGAGAGCAATCAGCCCCAGCATTTT